This entry features one T cell receptor (beta chain) sequence. CDR3 length equals 13 residues. Trimming shortened V by 3 bases and J by 2 bases, and 4 bases separated the two germline ends. CDR1 is SNHLY and CDR2 is FYNNEI in the germline V gene. Patients at the Seattle site were enrolled during active infection and followed longitudinally. Clones were read by immunoSEQ multiplex PCR, and TCRdb kept only the in-frame ones, dropping some. The sample yields 100,000 to 150,000 clones, 60% to 80% seen once. This record comes from a study of blood T cell repertoires in COVID-19. Sequencing was carried out using peripheral blood. The rearrangement joins TRBV2 to TRBJ2-2; D is undetermined. The clonotype comes from a man older than 75 with COVID-19, enrolled during active disease. In nucleotides, the CDR3 is TGTGCCAGCAGTGAGAGTAACACCGGGGAGCTGTTTTTT. This sequence encodes CASSESNTGELFF. The variable domain in full, with the rest retrieved from reference TRBV2 and TRBJ2-2, is EPEVTQTPSHQVTQMGQEVILRCVPISNHLYFYWYRQILGQKVEFLVSFYNNEISEKSEIFDDQFSVERPDGSNFTLKIRSTKLEDSAMYFCASSESNTGELFFGEGSRLTVL.